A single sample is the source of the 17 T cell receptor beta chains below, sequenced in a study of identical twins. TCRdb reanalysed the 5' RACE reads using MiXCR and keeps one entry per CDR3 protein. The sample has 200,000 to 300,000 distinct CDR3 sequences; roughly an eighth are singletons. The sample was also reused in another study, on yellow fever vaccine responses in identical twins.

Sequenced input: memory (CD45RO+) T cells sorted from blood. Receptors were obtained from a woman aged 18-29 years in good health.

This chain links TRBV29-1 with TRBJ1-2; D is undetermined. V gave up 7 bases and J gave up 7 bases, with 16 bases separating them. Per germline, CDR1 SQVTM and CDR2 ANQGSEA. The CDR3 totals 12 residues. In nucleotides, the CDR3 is TGCAGCGCAGTACAGCGGTCGGGTGGCTACACCTTC. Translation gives CSAVQRSGGYTF.

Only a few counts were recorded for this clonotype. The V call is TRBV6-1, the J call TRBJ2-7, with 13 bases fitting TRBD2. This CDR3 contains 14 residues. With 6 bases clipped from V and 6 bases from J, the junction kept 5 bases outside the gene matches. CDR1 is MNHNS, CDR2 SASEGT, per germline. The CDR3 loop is CASSRLAGGGEQYF. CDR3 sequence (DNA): TGTGCCAGCAGCCGACTAGCGGGGGGAGGCGAGCAGTACTTC.

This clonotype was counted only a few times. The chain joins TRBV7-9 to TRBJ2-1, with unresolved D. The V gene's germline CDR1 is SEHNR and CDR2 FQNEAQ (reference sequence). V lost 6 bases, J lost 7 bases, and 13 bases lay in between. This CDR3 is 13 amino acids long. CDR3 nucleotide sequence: TGTGCCAGCAGGATTACACCTGGGAATGAGCAGTTCTTC. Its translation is CASRITPGNEQFF.

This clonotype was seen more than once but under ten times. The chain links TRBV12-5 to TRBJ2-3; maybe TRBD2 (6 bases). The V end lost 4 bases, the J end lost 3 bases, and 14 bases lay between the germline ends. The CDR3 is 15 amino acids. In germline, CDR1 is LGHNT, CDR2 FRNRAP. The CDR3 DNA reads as TGTGCTAGTGGTTCCGGGCTGGGACTTACAGATACGCAGTATTTT. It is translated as CASGSGLGLTDTQYF.

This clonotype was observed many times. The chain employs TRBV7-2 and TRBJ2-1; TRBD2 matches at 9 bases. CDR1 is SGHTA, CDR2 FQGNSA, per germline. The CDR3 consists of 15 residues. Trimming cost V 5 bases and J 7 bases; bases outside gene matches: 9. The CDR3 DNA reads TGTGCCAGCAGCGATTTTAGCGGGAGTGGAAATGAGCAGTTCTTC. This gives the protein CASSDFSGSGNEQFF. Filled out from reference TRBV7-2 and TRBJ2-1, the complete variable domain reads GAGVSQSPSNKVTEKGKDVELRCDPISGHTALYWYRQSLGQGLEFLIYFQGNSAPDKSGLPSDRFSAERTGGSVSTLTIQRTQQEDSAVYLCASSDFSGSGNEQFFGPGTRLTVL.

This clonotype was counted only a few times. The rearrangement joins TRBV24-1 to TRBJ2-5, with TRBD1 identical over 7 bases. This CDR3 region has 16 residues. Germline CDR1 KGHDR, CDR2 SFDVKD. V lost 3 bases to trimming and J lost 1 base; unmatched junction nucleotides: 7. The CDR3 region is CATSDGRTGRQETQYF. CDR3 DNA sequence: TGTGCCACCAGTGATGGCCGGACAGGCCGCCAAGAGACCCAGTACTTC.

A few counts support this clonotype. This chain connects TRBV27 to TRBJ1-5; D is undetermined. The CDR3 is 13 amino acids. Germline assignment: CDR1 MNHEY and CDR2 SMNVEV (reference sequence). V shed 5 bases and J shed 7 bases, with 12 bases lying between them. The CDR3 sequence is CASSPFSGQPQHF. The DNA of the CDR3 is TGTGCCAGCAGTCCTTTCTCCGGACAGCCCCAGCATTTT.

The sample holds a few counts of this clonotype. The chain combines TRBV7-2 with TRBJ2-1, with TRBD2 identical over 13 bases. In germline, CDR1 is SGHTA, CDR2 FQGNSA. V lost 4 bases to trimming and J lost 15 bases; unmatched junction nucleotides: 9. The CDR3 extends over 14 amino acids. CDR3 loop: CASSSGLAGDDPFF. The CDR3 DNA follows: TGTGCCAGCAGCTCCGGACTAGCGGGAGATGATCCGTTCTTC. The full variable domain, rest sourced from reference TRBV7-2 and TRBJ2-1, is GAGVSQSPSNKVTEKGKDVELRCDPISGHTALYWYRQSLGQGLEFLIYFQGNSAPDKSGLPSDRFSAERTGGSVSTLTIQRTQQEDSAVYLCASSSGLAGDDPFFGPGTRLTVL.

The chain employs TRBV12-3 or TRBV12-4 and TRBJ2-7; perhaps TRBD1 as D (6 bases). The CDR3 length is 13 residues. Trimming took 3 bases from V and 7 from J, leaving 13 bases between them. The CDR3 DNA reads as TGTGCCAGCAGTTTTGCAGGGGTGAAGGAGCAGTACTTC. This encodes CASSFAGVKEQYF.

CDR3: CASSGLTRPYNEQFF. The CDR3 coding sequence is TGTGCCAGCAGCGGACTCACCCGGCCCTACAATGAGCAGTTCTTC. J is TRBJ2-1 and V is TRBV2; tentatively, D is TRBD2 (5 bases). The V end was cut by 6 bases, the J end by 2 bases, with 14 bases between. This CDR3 has 15 residues. Germline V CDR1 and CDR2: SNHLY, FYNNEI.

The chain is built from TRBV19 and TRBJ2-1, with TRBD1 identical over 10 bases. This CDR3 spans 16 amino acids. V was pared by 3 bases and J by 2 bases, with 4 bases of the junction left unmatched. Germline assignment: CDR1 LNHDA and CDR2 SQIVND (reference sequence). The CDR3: CASSIGGTGAYNEQFF. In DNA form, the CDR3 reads TGTGCCAGTAGTATTGGGGGGACAGGGGCCTACAATGAGCAGTTCTTC.

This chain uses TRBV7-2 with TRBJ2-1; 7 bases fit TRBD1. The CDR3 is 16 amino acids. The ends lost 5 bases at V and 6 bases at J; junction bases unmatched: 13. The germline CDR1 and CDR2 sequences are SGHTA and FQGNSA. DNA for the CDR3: TGTGCCAGCAGCGTGAACAGGGGCGTCATGGGCAATGAGCAGTTCTTC. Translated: CASSVNRGVMGNEQFF.

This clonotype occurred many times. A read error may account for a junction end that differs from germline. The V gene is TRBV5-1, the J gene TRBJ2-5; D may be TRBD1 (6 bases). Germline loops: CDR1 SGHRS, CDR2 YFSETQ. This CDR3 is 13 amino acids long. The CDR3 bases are TGTGCCAGCAGTTTATCAGGGGAGGAGACCCAGTACTTC. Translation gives CASSLSGEETQYF.

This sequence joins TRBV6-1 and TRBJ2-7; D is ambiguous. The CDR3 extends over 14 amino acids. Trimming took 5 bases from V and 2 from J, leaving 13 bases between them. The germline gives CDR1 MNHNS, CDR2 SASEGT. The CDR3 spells CASSPTRPTYEQYF. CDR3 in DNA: TGTGCCAGCAGTCCAACGAGACCCACCTACGAGCAGTACTTC.

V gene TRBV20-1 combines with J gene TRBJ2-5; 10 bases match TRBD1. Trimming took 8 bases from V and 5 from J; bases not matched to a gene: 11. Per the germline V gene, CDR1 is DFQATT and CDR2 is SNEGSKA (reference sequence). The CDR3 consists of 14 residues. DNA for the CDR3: TGCAGTCCTTCCGCCGGGGGACAGGGGGAGACCCAGTACTTC. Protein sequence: CSPSAGGQGETQYF.

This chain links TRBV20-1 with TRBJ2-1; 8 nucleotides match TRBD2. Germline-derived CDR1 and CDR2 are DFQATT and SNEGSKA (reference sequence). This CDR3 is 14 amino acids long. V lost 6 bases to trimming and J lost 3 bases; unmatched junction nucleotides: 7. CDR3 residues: CSALAGGLYNEQFF. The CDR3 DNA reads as TGCAGTGCACTCGCGGGAGGTCTCTACAATGAGCAGTTCTTC.

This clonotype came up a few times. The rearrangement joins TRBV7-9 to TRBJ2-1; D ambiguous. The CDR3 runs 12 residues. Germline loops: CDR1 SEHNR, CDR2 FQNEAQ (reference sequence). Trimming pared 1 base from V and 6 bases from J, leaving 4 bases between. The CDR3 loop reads CASSLEANEQFF. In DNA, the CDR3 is TGTGCCAGCAGCTTAGAGGCCAATGAGCAGTTCTTC.